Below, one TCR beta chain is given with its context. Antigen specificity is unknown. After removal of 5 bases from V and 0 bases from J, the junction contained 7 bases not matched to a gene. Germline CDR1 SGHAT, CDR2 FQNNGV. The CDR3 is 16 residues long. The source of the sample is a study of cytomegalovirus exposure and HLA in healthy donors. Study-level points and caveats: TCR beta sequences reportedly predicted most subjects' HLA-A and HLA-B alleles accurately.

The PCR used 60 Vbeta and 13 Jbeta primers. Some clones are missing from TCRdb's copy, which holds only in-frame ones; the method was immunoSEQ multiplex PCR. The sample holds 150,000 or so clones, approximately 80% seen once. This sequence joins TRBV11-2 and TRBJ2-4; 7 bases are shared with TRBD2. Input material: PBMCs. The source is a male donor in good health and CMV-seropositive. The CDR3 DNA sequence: TGTGCCAGCAGCCTGACTAGCTGGGAAGCCAAAAACATTCAGTACTTC. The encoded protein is CASSLTSWEAKNIQYF. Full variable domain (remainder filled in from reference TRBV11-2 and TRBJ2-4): EAGVAQSPRYKIIEKRQSVAFWCNPISGHATLYWYQQILGQGPKLLIQFQNNGVVDDSQLPKDRFSAERLKGVDSTLKIQPAKLEDSAVYLCASSLTSWEAKNIQYFGAGTRLSVL.